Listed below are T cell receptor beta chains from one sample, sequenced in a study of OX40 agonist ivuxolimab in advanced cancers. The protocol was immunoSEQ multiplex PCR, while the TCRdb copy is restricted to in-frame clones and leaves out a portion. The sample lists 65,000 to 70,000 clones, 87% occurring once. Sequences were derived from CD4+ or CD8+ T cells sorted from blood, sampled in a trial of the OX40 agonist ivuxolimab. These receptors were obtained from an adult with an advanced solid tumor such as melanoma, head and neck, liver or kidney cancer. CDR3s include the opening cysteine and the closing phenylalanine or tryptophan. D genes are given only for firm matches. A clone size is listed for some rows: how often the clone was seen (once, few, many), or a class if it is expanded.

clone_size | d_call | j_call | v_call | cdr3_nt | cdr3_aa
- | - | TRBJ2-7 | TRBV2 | TGTGCCAGCACCCCGGGGACGGACTACGAGCAGTACTTC | CASTPGTDYEQYF
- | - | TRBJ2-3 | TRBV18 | TGTGCCAGCTCACCAGTGCAGGGTCGTTGGGGCACAGATACGCAGTATTTT | CASSPVQGRWGTDTQYF
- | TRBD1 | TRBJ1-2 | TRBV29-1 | TGCAGCGTGAAAAGGACAGGGACCGATGGCTACACCTTC | CSVKRTGTDGYTF
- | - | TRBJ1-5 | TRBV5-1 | TGCGCCAGCAGCTTAATACCGGCAAATCAGCCCCAGCATTTT | CASSLIPANQPQHF
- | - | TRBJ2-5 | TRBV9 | TGTGCCAGCAGCCCGAGCCCCGGGACTCAAGAGACCCAGTACTTC | CASSPSPGTQETQYF
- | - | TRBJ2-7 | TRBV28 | TGTGCCAGCAGTTCCCCGGGACATAACTCCTACGAGCAGTACTTC | CASSSPGHNSYEQYF
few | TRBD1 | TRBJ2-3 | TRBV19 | TGTGCCAGTAGTGCGGGACAGGGGGCCCTCGGAGATACGCAGTATTTT | CASSAGQGALGDTQYF
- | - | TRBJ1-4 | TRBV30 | TGTGCCTGGAGTCCCAACTGGGGAGTAAATGAAAAACTGTTTTTT | CAWSPNWGVNEKLFF
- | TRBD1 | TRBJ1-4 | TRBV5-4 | TGTGCCAGCAGCCTGGACAGGGGGCGCGAAAAACTGTTTTTT | CASSLDRGREKLFF
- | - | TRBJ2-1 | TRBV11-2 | TGTGCCAGCAGCTTCGGGACGGGCCCGTTCTTC | CASSFGTGPFF
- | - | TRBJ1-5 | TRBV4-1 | TGCGCCAGCAGCCAGTCGGGGGCAGCCCATAGCAATCAGCCCCAGCATTTT | CASSQSGAAHSNQPQHF
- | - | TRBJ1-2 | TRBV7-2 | TGTGCCAGCAGCTTATCCCCAGATGGCTACACCTTC | CASSLSPDGYTF
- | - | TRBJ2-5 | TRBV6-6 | TGTGCCAGCAGACACCGACAACCTACCGGCCCAGAGACCCAGTACTTC | CASRHRQPTGPETQYF
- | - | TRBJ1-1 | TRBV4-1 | TGCGCCAGCAGGGATAGGGGGGGGGAAGCTTTCTTT | CASRDRGGEAFF
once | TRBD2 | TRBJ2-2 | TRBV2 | TGTGCCAGCACCCCCCCATGGGCGGGAGGCACCGGGGAGCTGTTTTTT | CASTPPWAGGTGELFF
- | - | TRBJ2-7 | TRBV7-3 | TGTGCCAGCAGCTTAGCCGCGGGGTCGACCTACGAGCAGTACTTC | CASSLAAGSTYEQYF
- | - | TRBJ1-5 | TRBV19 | TGTGCCAGTACTACGACAGACAGGCTCGGTCAGCCCCAGCATTTT | CASTTTDRLGQPQHF
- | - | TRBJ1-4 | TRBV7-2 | TGTGCCAGCAGCCCCGAGCGGGTCCTTAATGAAAAACTGTTTTTT | CASSPERVLNEKLFF
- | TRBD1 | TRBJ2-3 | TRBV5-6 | TGTGCCAGCACCCGGACAGGGTACACAGATACGCAGTATTTT | CASTRTGYTDTQYF
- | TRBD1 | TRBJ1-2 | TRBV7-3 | TGTGCCAGCAGCTCGGGACAGACCTATGGCTACACCTTC | CASSSGQTYGYTF
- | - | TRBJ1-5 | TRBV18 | TGTGCCAGCTCACCTCTGGCAGGGGTGGGGAATCAGCCCCAGCATTTT | CASSPLAGVGNQPQHF
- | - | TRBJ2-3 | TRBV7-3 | TGTGCCAGCAGCTTACGGGGACAAAGCACAGATACGCAGTATTTT | CASSLRGQSTDTQYF
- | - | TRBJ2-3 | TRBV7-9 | TGTGCCAGCAGCCCGTTAGGCGACACAGATACGCAGTATTTT | CASSPLGDTDTQYF
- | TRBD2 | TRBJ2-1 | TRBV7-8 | TGTGCCAGCAGTGGACTAGCGGGAGGTGATGAGCAGTTCTTC | CASSGLAGGDEQFF
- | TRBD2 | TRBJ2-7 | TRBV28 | TGTGCCAGCAGTTTGGGCCTAGCGGGAGGCCGGGAGCAGTACTTC | CASSLGLAGGREQYF
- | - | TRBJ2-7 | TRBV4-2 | TGTGCCAGCAGCCAGGACAGATCCTACGAGCAGTACTTC | CASSQDRSYEQYF
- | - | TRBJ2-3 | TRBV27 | TGTGCCAGCAGTCCCCCCCTTCGGCCTTATAGAGCAGATACGCAGTATTTT | CASSPPLRPYRADTQYF
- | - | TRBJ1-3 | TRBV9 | TGTGCCAGCAGCGCCTCTGGAAACACCATATATTTT | CASSASGNTIYF
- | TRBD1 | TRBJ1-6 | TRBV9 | TGTGCCAGCAGATCGGGGGACAGACCTTCTTCACCCCTCCACTTT | CASRSGDRPSSPLHF
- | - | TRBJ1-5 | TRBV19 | TGTGCCAGTAGTGCGGGGAACCATCAGCCCCAGCATTTT | CASSAGNHQPQHF
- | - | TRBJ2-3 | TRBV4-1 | TGCGCCAGCAGCCAAGATCTTGCTTGGGGGGGGCCACGAAGCACAGATACGCAGTATTTT | CASSQDLAWGGPRSTDTQYF
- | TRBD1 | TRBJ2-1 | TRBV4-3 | TGCGCCAGCAGCCGGGACAGGGGGCTTAATGAGCAGTTCTTC | CASSRDRGLNEQFF
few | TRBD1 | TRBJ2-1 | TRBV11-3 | TGTGCCAGCAGCTCAGAGGCCGGGACAGGGGATGATGAGCAGTTCTTC | CASSSEAGTGDDEQFF
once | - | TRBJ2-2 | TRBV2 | TGTGCCAGCAACTTGAACACCGGGGAGCTGTTTTTT | CASNLNTGELFF
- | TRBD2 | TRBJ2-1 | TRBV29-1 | TGCAGCGTTCGACATAGCGGGAGGGCCTACAATGAGCAGTTCTTC | CSVRHSGRAYNEQFF
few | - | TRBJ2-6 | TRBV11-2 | TGTGCCAGCAGCCCGGGACAACCCTCTGGGGCCAACGTCCTGACTTTC | CASSPGQPSGANVLTF
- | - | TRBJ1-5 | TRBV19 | TGTGCCAGTAGTAAATTAAGGCAGGGCAATCAGCCCCAGCATTTT | CASSKLRQGNQPQHF
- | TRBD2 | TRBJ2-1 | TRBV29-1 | TGCAGCGCCTGGACTAGCGGGGGGAACAATGAGCAGTTCTTC | CSAWTSGGNNEQFF
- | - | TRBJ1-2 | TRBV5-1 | TGCGCCAGCAGCTTGGGTGACTATGGCTACACCTTC | CASSLGDYGYTF
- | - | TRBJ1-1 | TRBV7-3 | TGTGCCAGCAGCCGGACAGTGAACACTGAAGCTTTCTTT | CASSRTVNTEAFF
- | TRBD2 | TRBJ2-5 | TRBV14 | TGTGCCAGCAGCCAAGAATTGAGGAGCGGGAGGAAAAAAGAGACCCAGTACTTC | CASSQELRSGRKKETQYF
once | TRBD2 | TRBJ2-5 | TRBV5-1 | TGCGCCAGCAGCTTGTGGGGGGGAGAGACCCAGTACTTC | CASSLWGGETQYF
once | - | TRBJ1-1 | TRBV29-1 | TGCAGCGTTGTGGTGACTCCCGAGGTCAACACTGAAGCTTTCTTT | CSVVVTPEVNTEAFF
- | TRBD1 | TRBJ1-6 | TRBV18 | TGTGCCAGCTCACTCGATCAGGGGGGGAATTCACCCCTCCACTTT | CASSLDQGGNSPLHF
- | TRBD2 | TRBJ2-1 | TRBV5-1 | TGCGCCAGCAGCTTGACCTGGGCGGGAGCGAATGAGCAGTTCTTC | CASSLTWAGANEQFF
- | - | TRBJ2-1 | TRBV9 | TGTGCCAGCAGCGTTGGGCGGGCTGAATACAATGAGCAGTTCTTC | CASSVGRAEYNEQFF
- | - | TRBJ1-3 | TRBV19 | TGTGCCAGTAGTATAGGGCAATACACCATATATTTT | CASSIGQYTIYF
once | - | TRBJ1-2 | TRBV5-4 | TGTGCCAGCAGCCTCCTTCAGAGTAACTATGGCTACACCTTC | CASSLLQSNYGYTF
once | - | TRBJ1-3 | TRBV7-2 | TGTGCCAGCAGCCCCCGCCGAGGAAACACCATATATTTT | CASSPRRGNTIYF